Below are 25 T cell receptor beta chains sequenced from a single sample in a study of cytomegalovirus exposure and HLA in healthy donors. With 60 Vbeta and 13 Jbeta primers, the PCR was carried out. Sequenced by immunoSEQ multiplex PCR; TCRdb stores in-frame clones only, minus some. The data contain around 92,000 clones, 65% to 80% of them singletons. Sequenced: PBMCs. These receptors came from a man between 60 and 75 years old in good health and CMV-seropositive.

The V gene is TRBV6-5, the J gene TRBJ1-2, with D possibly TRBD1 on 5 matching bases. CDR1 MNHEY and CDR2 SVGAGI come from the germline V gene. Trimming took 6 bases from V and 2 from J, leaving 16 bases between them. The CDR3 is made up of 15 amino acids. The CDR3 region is CASSRTGPRNYGYTF. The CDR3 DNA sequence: TGTGCCAGCAGCCGAACAGGTCCGCGGAACTATGGCTACACCTTC.

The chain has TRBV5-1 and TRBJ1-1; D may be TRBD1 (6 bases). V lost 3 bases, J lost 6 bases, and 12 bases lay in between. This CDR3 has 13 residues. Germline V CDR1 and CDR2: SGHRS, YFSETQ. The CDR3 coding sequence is TGCGCCAGCAGCTCCAACGAGGGGGCTGAAGCTTTCTTT. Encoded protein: CASSSNEGAEAFF.

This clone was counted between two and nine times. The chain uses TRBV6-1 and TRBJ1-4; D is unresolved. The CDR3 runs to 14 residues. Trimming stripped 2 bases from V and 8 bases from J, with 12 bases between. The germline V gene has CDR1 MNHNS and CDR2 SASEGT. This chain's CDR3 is CASSERRVREKLFF. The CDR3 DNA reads TGTGCCAGCAGTGAACGACGAGTGAGGGAAAAACTGTTTTTT.

As DNA, the CDR3 is TGTGCCAGCAGTCTTAGCGAAAAACTGTTTTTT. Its protein is CASSLSEKLFF. The V gene is TRBV6-5, the J gene TRBJ1-4; the D is unclear. CDR1 and CDR2 from the germline V gene are MNHEY and SVGAGI. V was trimmed by 5 bases and J by 8 bases, leaving 6 bases between them. This CDR3 has 11 amino acids.

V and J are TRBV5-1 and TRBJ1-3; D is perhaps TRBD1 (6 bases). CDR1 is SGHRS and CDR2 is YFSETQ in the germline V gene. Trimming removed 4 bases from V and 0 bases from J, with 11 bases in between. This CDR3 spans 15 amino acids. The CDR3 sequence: CASSPTGTSGNTIYF. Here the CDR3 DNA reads TGCGCCAGCAGCCCGACAGGCACCTCTGGAAACACCATATATTTT.

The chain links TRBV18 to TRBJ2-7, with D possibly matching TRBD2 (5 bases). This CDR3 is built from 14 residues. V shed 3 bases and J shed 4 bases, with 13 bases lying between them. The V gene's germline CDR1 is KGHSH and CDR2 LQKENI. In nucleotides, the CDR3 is TGTGCCAGCTCACCGGAGGTTTTAACTTACGAGCAGTACTTC. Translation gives CASSPEVLTYEQYF.

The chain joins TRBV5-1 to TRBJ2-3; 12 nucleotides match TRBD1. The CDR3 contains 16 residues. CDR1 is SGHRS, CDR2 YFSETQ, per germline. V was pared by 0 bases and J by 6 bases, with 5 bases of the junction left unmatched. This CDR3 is CASSLGGTGGRDTQYF. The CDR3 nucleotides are TGCGCCAGCAGCTTGGGAGGGACAGGGGGCAGGGATACGCAGTATTTT.

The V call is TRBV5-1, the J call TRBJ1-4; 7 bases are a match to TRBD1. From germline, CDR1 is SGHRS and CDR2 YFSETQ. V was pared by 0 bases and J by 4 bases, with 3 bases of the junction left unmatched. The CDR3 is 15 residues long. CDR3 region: CASSLVGTDNEKLFF. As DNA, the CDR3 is TGCGCCAGCAGCTTGGTCGGGACAGATAATGAAAAACTGTTTTTT.

The CDR3 protein is CASSAGPGTRTQYF. The CDR3 nucleotides read TGTGCCAGCAGCGCAGGACCGGGGACTCGTACGCAGTATTTT. This chain uses TRBV9 with TRBJ2-3; possibly TRBD2 for D (6 bases). The CDR3 runs to 14 residues. Germline values: CDR1 SGDLS, CDR2 YYNGEE. The V end was cut by 3 bases, the J end by 8 bases, with 16 bases between. The whole variable domain, filled in from reference TRBV9 and TRBJ2-3, reads DSGVTQTPKHLITATGQRVTLRCSPRSGDLSVYWYQQSLDQGLQFLIQYYNGEERAKGNILERFSAQQFPDLHSELNLSSLELGDSALYFCASSAGPGTRTQYFGPGTRLTVL.

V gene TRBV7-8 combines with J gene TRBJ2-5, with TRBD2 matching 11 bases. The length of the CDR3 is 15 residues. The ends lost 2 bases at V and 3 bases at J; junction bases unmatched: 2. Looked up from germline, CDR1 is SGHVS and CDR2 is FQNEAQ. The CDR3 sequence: CASSLTSGGEETQYF. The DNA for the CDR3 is TGTGCCAGCAGCTTAACTAGCGGGGGAGAAGAGACCCAGTACTTC.

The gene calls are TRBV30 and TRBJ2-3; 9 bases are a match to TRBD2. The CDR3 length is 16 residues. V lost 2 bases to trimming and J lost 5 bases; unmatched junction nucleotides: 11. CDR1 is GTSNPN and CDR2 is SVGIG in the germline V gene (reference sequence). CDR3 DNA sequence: TGTGCCTGGAGTTTCCTGGCGGGGGGGCCTTTAGATACGCAGTATTTT. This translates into CAWSFLAGGPLDTQYF. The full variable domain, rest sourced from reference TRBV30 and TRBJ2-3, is SQTIHQWPATLVQPVGSPLSLECTVEGTSNPNLYWYRQAAGRGLQLLFYSVGIGQISSEVPQNLSASRPQDRQFILSSKKLLLSDSGFYLCAWSFLAGGPLDTQYFGPGTRLTVL.

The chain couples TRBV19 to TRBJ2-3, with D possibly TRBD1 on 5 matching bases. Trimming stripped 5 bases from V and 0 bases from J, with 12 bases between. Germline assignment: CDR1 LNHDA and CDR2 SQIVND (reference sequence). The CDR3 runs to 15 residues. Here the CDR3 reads CASSVRATSTDTQYF. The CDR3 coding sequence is TGTGCCAGTAGTGTCAGGGCCACTAGCACAGATACGCAGTATTTT. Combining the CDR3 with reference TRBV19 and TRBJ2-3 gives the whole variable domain DGGITQSPKYLFRKEGQNVTLSCEQNLNHDAMYWYRQDPGQGLRLIYYSQIVNDFQKGDIAEGYSVSREKKESFPLTVTSAQKNPTAFYLCASSVRATSTDTQYFGPGTRLTVL.

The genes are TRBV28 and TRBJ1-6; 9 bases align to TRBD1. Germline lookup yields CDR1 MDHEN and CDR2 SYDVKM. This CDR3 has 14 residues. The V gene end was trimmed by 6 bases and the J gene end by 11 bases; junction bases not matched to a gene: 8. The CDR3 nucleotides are TGTGCCAGCAGCACGACAGGGGGAAGGACACCCCTCCACTTT. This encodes CASSTTGGRTPLHF.

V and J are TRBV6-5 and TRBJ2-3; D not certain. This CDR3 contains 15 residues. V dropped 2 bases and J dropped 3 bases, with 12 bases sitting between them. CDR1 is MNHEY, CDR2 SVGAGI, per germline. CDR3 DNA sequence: TGTGCCAGCAGTTACCAGCAGGTGAAGACAGATACGCAGTATTTT. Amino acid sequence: CASSYQQVKTDTQYF.

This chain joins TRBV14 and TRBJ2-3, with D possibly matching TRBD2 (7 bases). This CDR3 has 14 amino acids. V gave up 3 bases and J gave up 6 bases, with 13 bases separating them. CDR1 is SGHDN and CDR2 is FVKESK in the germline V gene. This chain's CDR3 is CASSQRGGADTQYF. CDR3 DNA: TGTGCCAGCAGCCAGAGGGGGGGTGCGGATACGCAGTATTTT.

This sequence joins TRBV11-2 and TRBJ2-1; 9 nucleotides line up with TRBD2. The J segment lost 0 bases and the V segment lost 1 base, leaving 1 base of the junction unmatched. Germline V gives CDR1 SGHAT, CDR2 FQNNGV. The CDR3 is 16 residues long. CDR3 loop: CASSLGSGGSYNEQFF. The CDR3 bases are TGTGCCAGCAGCTTAGGTAGCGGGGGCTCCTACAATGAGCAGTTCTTC.

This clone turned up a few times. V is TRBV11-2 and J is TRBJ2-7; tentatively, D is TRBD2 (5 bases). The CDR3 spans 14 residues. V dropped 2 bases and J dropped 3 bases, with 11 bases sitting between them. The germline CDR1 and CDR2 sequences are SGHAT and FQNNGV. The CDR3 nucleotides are TGTGCCAGCAGCTTACAATCAGGACTCTACGAGCAGTACTTC. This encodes CASSLQSGLYEQYF.

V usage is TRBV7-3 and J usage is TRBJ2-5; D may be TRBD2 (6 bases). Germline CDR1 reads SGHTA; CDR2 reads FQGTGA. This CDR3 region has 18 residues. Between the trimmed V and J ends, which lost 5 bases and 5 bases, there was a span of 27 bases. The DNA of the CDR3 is TGTGCCAGCAGCCAAACGGGATGGAGGGAAGAGTTTTTGGAGACCCAGTACTTC. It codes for CASSQTGWREEFLETQYF.

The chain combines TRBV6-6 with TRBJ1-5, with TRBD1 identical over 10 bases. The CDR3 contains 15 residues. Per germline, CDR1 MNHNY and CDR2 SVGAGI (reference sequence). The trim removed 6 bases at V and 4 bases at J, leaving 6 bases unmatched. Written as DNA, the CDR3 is TGTGCCAGCAGAAGACAGGGGGCGGGTAATCAGCCCCAGCATTTT. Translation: CASRRQGAGNQPQHF.

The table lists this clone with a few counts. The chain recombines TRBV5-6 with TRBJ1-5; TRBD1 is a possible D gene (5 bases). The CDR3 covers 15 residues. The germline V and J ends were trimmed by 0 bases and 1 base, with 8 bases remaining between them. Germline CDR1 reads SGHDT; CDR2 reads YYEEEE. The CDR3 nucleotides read TGTGCCAGCAGCTTGGCGGGGGGGAGCAATCAGCCCCAGCATTTT. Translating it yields CASSLAGGSNQPQHF. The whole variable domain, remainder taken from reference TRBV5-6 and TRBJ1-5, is DAGVTQSPTHLIKTRGQQVTLRCSPKSGHDTVSWYQQALGQGPQFIFQYYEEEERQRGNFPDRFSGHQFPNYSSELNVNALLLGDSALYLCASSLAGGSNQPQHFGDGTRLSIL.

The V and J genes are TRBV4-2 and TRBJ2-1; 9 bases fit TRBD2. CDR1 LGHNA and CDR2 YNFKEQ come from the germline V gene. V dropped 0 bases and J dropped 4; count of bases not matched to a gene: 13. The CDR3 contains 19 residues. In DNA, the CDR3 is TGTGCCAGCAGCCAAGAGGCCAGCGGGGGGAGATCCTATTACAATGAGCAGTTCTTC. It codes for CASSQEASGGRSYYNEQFF.

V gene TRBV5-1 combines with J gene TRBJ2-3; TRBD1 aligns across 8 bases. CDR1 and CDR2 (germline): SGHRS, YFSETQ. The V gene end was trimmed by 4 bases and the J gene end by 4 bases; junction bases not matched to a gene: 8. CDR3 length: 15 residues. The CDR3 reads CASSPDGQGADTQYF. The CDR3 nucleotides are TGCGCCAGCAGCCCCGATGGACAGGGCGCAGATACGCAGTATTTT.

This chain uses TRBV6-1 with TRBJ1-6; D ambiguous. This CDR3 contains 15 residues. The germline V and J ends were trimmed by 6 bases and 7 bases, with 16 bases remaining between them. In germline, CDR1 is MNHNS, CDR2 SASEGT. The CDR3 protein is CASRIIIATNSPLHF. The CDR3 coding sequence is TGTGCCAGCAGGATAATAATAGCGACGAATTCACCCCTCCACTTT.

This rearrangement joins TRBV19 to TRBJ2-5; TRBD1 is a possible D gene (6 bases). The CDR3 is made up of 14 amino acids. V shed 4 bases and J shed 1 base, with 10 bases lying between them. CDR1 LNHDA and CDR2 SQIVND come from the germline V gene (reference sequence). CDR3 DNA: TGTGCCAGTAGTAGGACAGTTCTCCAAGAGACCCAGTACTTC. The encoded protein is CASSRTVLQETQYF.

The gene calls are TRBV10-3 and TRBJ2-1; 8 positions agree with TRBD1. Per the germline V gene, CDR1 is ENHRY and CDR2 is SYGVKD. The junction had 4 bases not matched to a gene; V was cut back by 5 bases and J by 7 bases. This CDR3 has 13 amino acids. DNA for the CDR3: TGTGCCATCAGTAAGGGACAGGCGAATGAGCAGTTCTTC. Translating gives CAISKGQANEQFF.